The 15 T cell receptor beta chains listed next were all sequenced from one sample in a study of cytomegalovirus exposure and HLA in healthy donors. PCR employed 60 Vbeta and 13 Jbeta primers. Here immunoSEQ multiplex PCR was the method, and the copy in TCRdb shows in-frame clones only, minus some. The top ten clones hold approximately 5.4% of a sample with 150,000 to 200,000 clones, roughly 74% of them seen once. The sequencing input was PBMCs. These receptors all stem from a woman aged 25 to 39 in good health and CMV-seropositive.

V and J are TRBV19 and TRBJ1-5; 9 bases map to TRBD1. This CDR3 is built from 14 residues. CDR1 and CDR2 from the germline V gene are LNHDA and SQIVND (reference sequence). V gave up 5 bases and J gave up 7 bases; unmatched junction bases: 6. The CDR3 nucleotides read TGTGCCAGTAGTGTACAGGGGGCGGGACAGCCCCAGCATTTT. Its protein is CASSVQGAGQPQHF.

The CDR3 here is CASSFLGGTGELFF. The CDR3 nucleotides are TGTGCCAGCAGTTTTCTAGGTGGCACCGGGGAGCTGTTTTTT. The chain is built from TRBV28 and TRBJ2-2; no clear D. Germline lookup yields CDR1 MDHEN and CDR2 SYDVKM. This CDR3 comprises 14 residues. V was shortened by 3 bases and J by 4 bases, with 9 bases between the two germline ends.

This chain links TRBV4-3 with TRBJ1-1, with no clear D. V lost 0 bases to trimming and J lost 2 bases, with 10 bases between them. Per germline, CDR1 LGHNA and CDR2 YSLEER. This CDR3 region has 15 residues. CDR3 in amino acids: CASSQEHTSNTEAFF. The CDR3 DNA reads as TGCGCCAGCAGCCAAGAGCACACGTCCAACACTGAAGCTTTCTTT.

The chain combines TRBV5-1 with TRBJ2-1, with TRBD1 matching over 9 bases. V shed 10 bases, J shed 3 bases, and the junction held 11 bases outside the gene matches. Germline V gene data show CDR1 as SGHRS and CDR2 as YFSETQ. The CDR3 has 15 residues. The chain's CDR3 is CASVRGDRDYNEQFF. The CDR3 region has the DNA TGCGCCTCCGTTCGGGGGGACAGGGACTACAATGAGCAGTTCTTC.

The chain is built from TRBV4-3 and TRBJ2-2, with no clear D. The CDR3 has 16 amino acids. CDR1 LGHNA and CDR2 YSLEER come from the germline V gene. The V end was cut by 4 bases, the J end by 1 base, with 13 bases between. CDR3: CASSPQAYLNTGELFF. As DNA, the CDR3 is TGCGCCAGCAGCCCTCAAGCTTACCTGAACACCGGGGAGCTGTTTTTT.

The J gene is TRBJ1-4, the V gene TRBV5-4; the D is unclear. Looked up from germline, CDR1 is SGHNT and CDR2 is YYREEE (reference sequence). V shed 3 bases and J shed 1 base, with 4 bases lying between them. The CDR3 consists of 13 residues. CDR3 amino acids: CASSWRTNEKLFF. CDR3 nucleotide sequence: TGTGCCAGCAGCTGGAGAACTAATGAAAAACTGTTTTTT.

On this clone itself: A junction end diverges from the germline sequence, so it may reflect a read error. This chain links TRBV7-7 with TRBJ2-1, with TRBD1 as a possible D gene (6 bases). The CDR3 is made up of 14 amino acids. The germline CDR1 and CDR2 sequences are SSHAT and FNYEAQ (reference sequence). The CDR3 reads CASSLNTGHNEQFF. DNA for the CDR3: TGTGCTAGCAGCTTAAATACAGGGCACAATGAGCAGTTCTTC.

The CDR3 DNA sequence: TGTGCCAGCAGTGACACGAGAGCGGTCTCCTACAATGAGCAGTTCTTC. Protein: CASSDTRAVSYNEQFF. The rearrangement joins TRBV6-4 to TRBJ2-1; D possibly corresponds to TRBD2 (5 bases). Trimming cost V 2 bases and J 0 bases, with 11 bases left between them. Germline-derived CDR1 and CDR2 are MRHNA and SNTAGT. This CDR3 is 16 amino acids long.

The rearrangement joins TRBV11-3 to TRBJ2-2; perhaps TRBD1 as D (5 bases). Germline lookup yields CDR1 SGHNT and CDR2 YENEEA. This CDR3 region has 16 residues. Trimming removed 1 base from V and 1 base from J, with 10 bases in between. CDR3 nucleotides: TGTGCCAGCAGCTTAGTGACTCAGGGGAACACCGGGGAGCTGTTTTTT. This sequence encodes CASSLVTQGNTGELFF.

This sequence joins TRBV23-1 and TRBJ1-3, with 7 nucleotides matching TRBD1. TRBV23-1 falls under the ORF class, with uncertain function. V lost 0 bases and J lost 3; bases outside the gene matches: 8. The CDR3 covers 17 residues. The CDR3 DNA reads TGCGCCAGCAGTCAATCGCTCTACAGGGGTAGTGGAAACACCATATATTTT. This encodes CASSQSLYRGSGNTIYF.

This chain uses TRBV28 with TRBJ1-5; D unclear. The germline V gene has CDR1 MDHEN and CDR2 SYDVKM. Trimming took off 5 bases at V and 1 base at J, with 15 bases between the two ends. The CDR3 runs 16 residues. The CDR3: CASSPGFLRSNQPQHF. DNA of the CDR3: TGTGCCAGCAGTCCCGGTTTTTTGAGAAGCAATCAGCCCCAGCATTTT.

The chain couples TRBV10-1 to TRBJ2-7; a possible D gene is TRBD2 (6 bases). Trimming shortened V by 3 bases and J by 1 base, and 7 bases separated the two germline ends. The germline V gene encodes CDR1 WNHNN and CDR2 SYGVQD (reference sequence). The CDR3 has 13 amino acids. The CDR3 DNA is TGCGCCAGCAGTGACGGACTATCCTACGAGCAGTACTTC. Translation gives CASSDGLSYEQYF.

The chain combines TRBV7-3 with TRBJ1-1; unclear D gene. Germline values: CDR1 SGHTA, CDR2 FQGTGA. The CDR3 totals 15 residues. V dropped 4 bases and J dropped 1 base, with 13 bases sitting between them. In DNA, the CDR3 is TGTGCCAGCAGCTCCGGTGGGCAGGAGAACACTGAAGCTTTCTTT. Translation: CASSSGGQENTEAFF.

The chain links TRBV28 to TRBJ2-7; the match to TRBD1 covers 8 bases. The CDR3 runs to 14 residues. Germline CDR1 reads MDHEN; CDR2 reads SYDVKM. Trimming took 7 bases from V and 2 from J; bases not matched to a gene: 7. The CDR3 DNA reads TGTGCCAGCAACTGGGGGACAGGAGCCTACGAGCAGTACTTC. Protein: CASNWGTGAYEQYF.

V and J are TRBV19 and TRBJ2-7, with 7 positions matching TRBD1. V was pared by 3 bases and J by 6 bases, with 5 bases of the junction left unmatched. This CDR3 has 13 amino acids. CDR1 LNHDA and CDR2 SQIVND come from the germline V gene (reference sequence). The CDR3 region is CASSINRGSEQYF. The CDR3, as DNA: TGTGCCAGTAGTATCAACAGGGGATCCGAGCAGTACTTC.